This record looks at one TCR beta chain sequence and its context. The entry originates in a study of CD8 T cells in Susac syndrome. The ends lost 3 bases at V and 3 bases at J; junction bases unmatched: 8. Germline V gene data show CDR1 as MGHDK and CDR2 as SYGVNS. The CDR3 consists of 16 residues. Random hexamers served to reverse transcribe roughly 0.5 to 1 ug RNA. TCRdb reprocessed the immunoSEQ multiplex PCR reads via MiXCR and lists one record per CDR3 protein. The data show 150,000 to 250,000 distinct CDR3 sequences, with roughly 95% seen just once and around 0.085% held by the top ten. The chain uses TRBV25-1 and TRBJ1-2; 9 nucleotides match TRBD1. The sequenced material came from CD4+ T cells from PBMCs. The TCR comes from a human donor with multiple sclerosis. The CDR3 coding sequence is TGTGCCAGCAGTGATGGGGGACAGGGCCATTACTATGGCTACACCTTC. It encodes CASSDGGQGHYYGYTF.